Presented here are 4 T cell receptor beta chains from one specimen sequenced in a study of OX40 agonist ivuxolimab in advanced cancers. Generated by immunoSEQ multiplex PCR, the TCRdb table keeps only in-frame clones and is missing some. The sample lists 45,000 or so clones; 80% were seen once. The sample in question was CD4+ or CD8+ T cells sorted from blood, obtained in a trial of the OX40 agonist ivuxolimab. These receptors were collected from an adult with an advanced solid tumor such as melanoma, head and neck, liver or kidney cancer.

V usage is TRBV7-2 and J usage is TRBJ2-7, with D tentatively TRBD1 or TRBD2 (5 bases each). V was clipped by 6 bases and J by 2 bases, with 11 bases between them. Germline V gene data show CDR1 as SGHTA and CDR2 as FQGNSA. The CDR3 consists of 13 residues. CDR3 bases: TGTGCCAGCAGGGGGACGGCAGCCTACGAGCAGTACTTC. The encoded protein is CASRGTAAYEQYF.

The chain is built from TRBV11-2 and TRBJ2-1; D is possibly TRBD2 (5 bases). This CDR3 contains 14 residues. Between the trimmed V and J ends, which lost 2 bases and 8 bases, there was a span of 13 bases. Germline V CDR1 and CDR2: SGHAT, FQNNGV. This CDR3 reads CASSLMTGDYEQFF. Written as DNA, the CDR3 is TGTGCCAGCAGCTTAATGACCGGGGATTATGAGCAGTTCTTC.

The chain has TRBV9 and TRBJ1-1; 10 bases line up with TRBD1. Germline V gene data show CDR1 as SGDLS and CDR2 as YYNGEE. The V and J ends lost 6 bases and 10 bases, in that order; junction bases with no gene match: 12. This CDR3 contains 14 residues. CDR3 in DNA: TGTGCCAGCACCAAAACACCCGGGACAGGGGTAGCTTTCTTT. It translates to CASTKTPGTGVAFF.

The sample holds one count of this clone. This chain connects TRBV5-1 to TRBJ2-1; D not certain. V shed 8 bases and J shed 4 bases, with 10 bases lying between them. Germline lookup yields CDR1 SGHRS and CDR2 YFSETQ. There are 12 residues in the CDR3. CDR3 bases: TGCGCCAGTACGACTCGTTACAATGAGCAGTTCTTC. Its translation is CASTTRYNEQFF.